These T cell receptor beta chains were read from a single sample in a study of blood T cells in healthy people across ages. One entry per CDR3 protein results from TCRdb running MiXCR on the 5' RACE reads. The table shows 700,000 to 800,000 distinct CDR3 sequences, with 43% occurring only once. What was sequenced was blood. Every receptor here comes from a woman aged 55-75 years in good health. The conserved cysteine and the conserved F or W are not part of the CDR3 here. Size tells how often a clone was seen (once, few, many) or the class of an expanded clone, and some rows leave it out.

j_gene | v_gene | abundance | CDR3aa
TRBJ2-1 | TRBV7-6 | NA | ASRGQGWDNEQF
TRBJ2-7 | TRBV5-1 | many | ASSTTGTGRYEQY
TRBJ1-3 | TRBV3-1 | NA | ASSQDFDSTGNTIY
TRBJ2-7 | TRBV20-1 | NA | SAVRTSGGPIRPNEQY
NA | TRBV9 | NA | ASSVAGRDEQY
TRBJ2-1 | TRBV20-1 | few | SATGTLYNEQF
TRBJ1-2 | TRBV21-1 | NA | ASSIPQGPDYGYT
TRBJ1-6 | TRBV27 | few | ASKSTGGRSPLH
TRBJ2-5 | TRBV7-3 | once | ATKEGTSGNNEQY
TRBJ2-4 | TRBV5-6 | NA | ASSLEVAAKNIQY
TRBJ2-7 | TRBV6-5 | many | ASSYSGGLGYEQY
TRBJ2-7 | TRBV12-3/TRBV12-4 | NA | ASSFTGLRDSSYEQY
TRBJ1-5 | TRBV7-2 | NA | ASSDQVSNQPQH
TRBJ2-5 | TRBV5-4 | NA | ASSPAVAWETQY
TRBJ2-7 | TRBV5-1 | many | ASSPGTGGEQY
TRBJ2-7 | TRBV4-3 | NA | ASSQDLWGQQY
TRBJ2-7 | TRBV28 | NA | ASTSGTYEQY
TRBJ1-4 | TRBV20-1 | NA | SAGQNNEKLF
TRBJ2-1 | TRBV6-5 | NA | ASSYSRDRALSNEQF
TRBJ2-3 | TRBV7-8 | NA | ASSRKGGTYTDTQY
TRBJ1-1 | TRBV5-1 | NA | ASSLTNTEAF
TRBJ2-5 | TRBV12-3/TRBV12-4 | NA | ASSFKQAGETQY
TRBJ2-1 | TRBV29-1 | NA | SSVGYEQF
TRBJ2-3 | TRBV5-6 | NA | ASSSGLAGDTADTQY
TRBJ2-1 | TRBV20-1 | few | SARNNYNEQF
TRBJ1-6 | TRBV9 | few | ASSVGDFDSPLH
TRBJ2-5 | TRBV20-1 | NA | SAPRSSGAETQY
TRBJ1-1 | TRBV20-1 | once | SAGEGGSDTEAF
TRBJ2-1 | TRBV7-9 | NA | ASTSGPAGYNEQF
TRBJ2-1 | TRBV20-1 | NA | SARPSAGSYNEQF
NA | TRBV5-6 | NA | ASSSRDRGSETQY
TRBJ2-1 | TRBV29-1 | NA | SVEKSAGYNEQF
TRBJ2-4 | TRBV9 | once | ASSVGTAENSQY
NA | TRBV29-1 | NA | SVSGIERNIQY
TRBJ2-1 | TRBV2 | NA | ASSLQGRSYNKQF
TRBJ1-2 | TRBV11-2 | few | ASSLESEFYGYT
TRBJ1-2 | TRBV5-1 | few | ASRETDGYT
TRBJ2-7 | TRBV6-6 | NA | ASKGREAYEQY
NA | TRBV20-1 | NA | SARWSSGSREQY
TRBJ1-1 | TRBV29-1 | NA | SGGQSYTEAF
TRBJ1-6 | TRBV7-8 | few | ASSLGSKASYNSPLH
TRBJ2-2 | TRBV7-3 | NA | ASSETTNTGELF
TRBJ1-1 | TRBV19 | NA | ASKGPSRGFMNTEAF
TRBJ1-6 | TRBV29-1 | few | SVGTGGESPLH
TRBJ2-7 | TRBV3-1 | many | ASSPRGGSYEQY
TRBJ2-5 | TRBV12-3/TRBV12-4 | NA | ASSLNPGSSYNEQY
TRBJ2-1 | TRBV15 | NA | ATNPGGKVYNEQF
TRBJ2-2 | TRBV19 | few | ASSIDRGANTGELF
TRBJ1-5 | TRBV5-1 | NA | ASSLVVEPQPQH
TRBJ1-5 | TRBV6-2/TRBV6-3 | many | ASSSSDRTSNQPQH
TRBJ1-6 | TRBV2 | NA | ASIERGQGTPLH
TRBJ2-3 | TRBV9 | NA | ASSGFGGGSTDTQY
TRBJ2-5 | TRBV20-1 | few | SASASGRGDQY
TRBJ2-2 | TRBV14 | many | ASSQDPDTGELF
TRBJ1-4 | TRBV30 | once | AWTPEWANEKLF
TRBJ2-3 | TRBV24-1 | NA | ATSDPGTVGTDTQY
TRBJ2-7 | TRBV18 | few | ASSPIDTGRPGY
TRBJ1-3 | TRBV6-2/TRBV6-3 | NA | ASSELYSGNTIY